This entry is about one T cell receptor (beta chain). Antigen: not known. This sample was taken from a study of cytomegalovirus exposure and HLA in healthy donors. Study-wide findings and caveats: Analysis was carried out at a later point, and it linked a missense DCLRE1C variant to TCR beta V- and J-gene trimming.

The germline V gene has CDR1 SGHAT and CDR2 FQNNGV. Trimming shortened V by 1 base and J by 2 bases, and 6 bases separated the two germline ends. This CDR3 has 13 amino acids. The PCR had 60 Vbeta and 13 Jbeta primers. Libraries were prepared by immunoSEQ multiplex PCR; TCRdb keeps only in-frame clonotypes and omits some of them. Of approximately 210,000 clones in the sample, roughly 83% were seen once. J is TRBJ2-7 and V is TRBV11-2; D uncertain. Sequenced sample: PBMCs. The TCR originated in a male donor in good health and CMV-seropositive. DNA for the CDR3: TGTGCCAGCAGCTTAGGGAGCCCCTACGAGCAGTACTTC. This codes for CASSLGSPYEQYF.